The clone carrying this T cell receptor beta chain was seen more than once but under ten times. A quantitative 5'-RACE method, one with molecular barcodes, was used to make TCR beta libraries. In TCRdb, the 5' RACE reads were re-called with MiXCR into one record per CDR3 protein. The sample lists some 290,000 distinct CDR3 sequences; around 18% were seen once. The CDR3 loop spans 15 amino acids. Germline CDR1 reads SGDLS; CDR2 reads YYNGEE. V trimming: 4 bases; J trimming: 4 bases; junction bases outside the gene matches: 10. The data are from a study of CD8 T cells in ankylosing spondylitis. The V gene is TRBV9, the J gene TRBJ1-1; 7 bases map to TRBD1. This TCR was sampled from a male donor with ankylosing spondylitis or in good health (not recorded which). The sample taken for sequencing was blood, either unsorted or a sorted T cell fraction (not recorded which). The CDR3 DNA reads TGTGCCAGCAGCAAAGAGACAGGGTGGGGCACTGAAGCTTTCTTT. This sequence encodes CASSKETGWGTEAFF.